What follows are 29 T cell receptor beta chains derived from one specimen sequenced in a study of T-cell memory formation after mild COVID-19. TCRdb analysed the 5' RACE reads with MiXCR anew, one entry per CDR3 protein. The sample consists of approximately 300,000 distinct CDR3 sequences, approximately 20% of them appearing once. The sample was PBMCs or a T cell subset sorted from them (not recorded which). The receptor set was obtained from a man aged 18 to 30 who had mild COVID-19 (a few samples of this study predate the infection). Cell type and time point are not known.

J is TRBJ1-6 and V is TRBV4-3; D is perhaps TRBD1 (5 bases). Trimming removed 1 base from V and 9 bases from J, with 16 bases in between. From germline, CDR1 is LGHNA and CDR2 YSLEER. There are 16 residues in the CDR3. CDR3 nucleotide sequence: TGCGCCAGCAGCCAAGTAGCGGACACTCCTCTTTCACCCCTCCACTTT. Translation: CASSQVADTPLSPLHF.

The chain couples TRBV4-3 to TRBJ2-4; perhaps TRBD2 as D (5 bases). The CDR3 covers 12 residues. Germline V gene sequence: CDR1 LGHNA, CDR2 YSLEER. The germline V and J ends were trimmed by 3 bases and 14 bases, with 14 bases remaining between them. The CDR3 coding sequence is TGCGCCAGCAGCCACTACCTCGGGGTCAAGTACTTC. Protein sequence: CASSHYLGVKYF.

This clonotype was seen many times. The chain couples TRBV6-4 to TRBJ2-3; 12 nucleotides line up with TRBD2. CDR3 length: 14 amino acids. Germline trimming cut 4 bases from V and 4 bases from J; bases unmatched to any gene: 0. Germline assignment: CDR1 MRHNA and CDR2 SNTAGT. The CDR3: CASSASGGADTQYF. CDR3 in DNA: TGTGCCAGCAGTGCTAGCGGGGGGGCAGATACGCAGTATTTT.

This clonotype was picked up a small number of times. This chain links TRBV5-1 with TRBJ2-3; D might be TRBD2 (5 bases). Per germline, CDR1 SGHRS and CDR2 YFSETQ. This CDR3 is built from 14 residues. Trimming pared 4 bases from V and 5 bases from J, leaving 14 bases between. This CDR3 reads CASSPGVARDTQYF. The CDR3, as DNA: TGCGCCAGCAGCCCCGGGGTAGCTCGAGATACGCAGTATTTT.

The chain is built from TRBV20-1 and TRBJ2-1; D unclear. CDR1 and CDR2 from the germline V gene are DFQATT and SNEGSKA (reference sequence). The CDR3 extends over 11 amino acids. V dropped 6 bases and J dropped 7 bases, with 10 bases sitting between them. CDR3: CSAEPVNEQFF. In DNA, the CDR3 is TGCAGTGCCGAACCTGTGAATGAGCAGTTCTTC.

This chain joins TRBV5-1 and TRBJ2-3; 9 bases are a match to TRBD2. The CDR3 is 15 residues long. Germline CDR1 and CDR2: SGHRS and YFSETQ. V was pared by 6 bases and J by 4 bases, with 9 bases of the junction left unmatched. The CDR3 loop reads CASTNPAGGADTQYF. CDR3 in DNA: TGCGCCAGCACGAACCCCGCGGGGGGGGCAGATACGCAGTATTTT.

CDR3 sequence (DNA): TGTGCCAGCAGCCAAGAATGGATGAATAGCAATCAGCCCCAGCATTTT. Protein sequence: CASSQEWMNSNQPQHF. V usage is TRBV4-2 and J usage is TRBJ1-5, with D uncertain. V was shortened by 0 bases and J by 0 bases, with 9 bases between the two germline ends. Germline loops: CDR1 LGHNA, CDR2 YNFKEQ. The CDR3 runs 16 residues.

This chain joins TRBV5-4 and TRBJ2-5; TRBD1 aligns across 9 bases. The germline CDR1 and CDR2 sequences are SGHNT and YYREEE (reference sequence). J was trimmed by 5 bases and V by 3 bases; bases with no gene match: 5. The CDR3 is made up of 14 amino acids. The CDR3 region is CASSWDRAEETQYF. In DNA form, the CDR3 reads TGTGCCAGCAGCTGGGACAGGGCGGAGGAGACCCAGTACTTC.

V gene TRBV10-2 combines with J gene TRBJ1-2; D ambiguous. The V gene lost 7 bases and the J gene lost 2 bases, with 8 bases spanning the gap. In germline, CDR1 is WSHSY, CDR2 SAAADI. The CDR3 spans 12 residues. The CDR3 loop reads CASNGENYGYTF. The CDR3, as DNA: TGCGCCAGCAACGGAGAAAACTATGGCTACACCTTC.

CDR3 region: CASSLGPQRGYTF. The CDR3 region has the DNA TGTGCCAGCAGTTTAGGACCCCAGAGGGGCTACACCTTC. V is TRBV12-3 or TRBV12-4 and J is TRBJ1-2; D gene unclear. The V and J ends lost 1 base and 8 bases respectively, with 11 bases between them. This CDR3 spans 13 amino acids.

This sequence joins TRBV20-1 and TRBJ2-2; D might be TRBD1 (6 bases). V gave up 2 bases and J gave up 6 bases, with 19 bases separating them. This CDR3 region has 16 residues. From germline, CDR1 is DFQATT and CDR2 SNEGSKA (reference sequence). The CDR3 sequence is CSARTRDTVSAGELFF. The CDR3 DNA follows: TGCAGTGCTAGAACCAGGGACACAGTGTCCGCCGGGGAGCTGTTTTTT.

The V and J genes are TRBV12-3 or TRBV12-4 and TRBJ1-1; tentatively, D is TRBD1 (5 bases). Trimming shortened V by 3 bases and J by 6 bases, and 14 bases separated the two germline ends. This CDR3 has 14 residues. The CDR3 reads CASSFGGKLAEAFF. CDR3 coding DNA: TGTGCCAGCAGTTTCGGGGGGAAGCTCGCTGAAGCTTTCTTT.

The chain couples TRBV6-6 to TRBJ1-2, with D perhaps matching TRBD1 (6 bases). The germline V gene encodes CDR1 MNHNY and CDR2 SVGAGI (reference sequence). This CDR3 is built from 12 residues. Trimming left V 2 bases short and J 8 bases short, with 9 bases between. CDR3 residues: CASSYPRGGYTF. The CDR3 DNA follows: TGTGCCAGCAGTTACCCCAGGGGAGGCTACACCTTC.

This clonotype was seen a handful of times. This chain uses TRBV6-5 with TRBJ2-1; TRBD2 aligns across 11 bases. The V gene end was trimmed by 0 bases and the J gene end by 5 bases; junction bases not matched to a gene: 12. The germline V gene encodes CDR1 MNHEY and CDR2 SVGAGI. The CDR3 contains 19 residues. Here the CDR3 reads CASSYSSGVGLAGDNEQFF. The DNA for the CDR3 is TGTGCCAGCAGTTACTCGAGTGGCGTTGGACTAGCGGGTGACAATGAGCAGTTCTTC.

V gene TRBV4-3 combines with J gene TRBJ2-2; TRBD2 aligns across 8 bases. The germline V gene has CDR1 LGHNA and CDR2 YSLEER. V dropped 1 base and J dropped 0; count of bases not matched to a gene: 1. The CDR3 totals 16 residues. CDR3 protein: CASSQVAGPNTGELFF. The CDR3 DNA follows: TGCGCCAGCAGCCAAGTAGCGGGGCCGAACACCGGGGAGCTGTTTTTT.

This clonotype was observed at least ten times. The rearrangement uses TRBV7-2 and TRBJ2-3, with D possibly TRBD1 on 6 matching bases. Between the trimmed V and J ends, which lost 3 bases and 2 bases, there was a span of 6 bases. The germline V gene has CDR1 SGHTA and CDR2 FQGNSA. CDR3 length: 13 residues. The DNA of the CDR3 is TGTGCCAGCAGCTTGGGGGCCACAGATACGCAGTATTTT. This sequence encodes CASSLGATDTQYF.

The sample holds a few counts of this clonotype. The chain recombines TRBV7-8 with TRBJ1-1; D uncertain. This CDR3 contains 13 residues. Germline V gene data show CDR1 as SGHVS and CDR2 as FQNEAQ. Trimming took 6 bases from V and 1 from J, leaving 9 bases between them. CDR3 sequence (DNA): TGTGCCAGCAGATTTTTGGGGAACACTGAAGCTTTCTTT. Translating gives CASRFLGNTEAFF.

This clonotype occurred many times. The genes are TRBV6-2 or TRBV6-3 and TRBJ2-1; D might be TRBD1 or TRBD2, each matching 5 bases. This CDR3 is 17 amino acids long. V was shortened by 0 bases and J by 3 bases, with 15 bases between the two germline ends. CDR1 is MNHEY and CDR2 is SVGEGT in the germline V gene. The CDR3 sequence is CASSYSSVRGVYNEQFF. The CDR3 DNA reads TGTGCCAGCAGTTACTCGAGTGTGAGAGGGGTCTACAATGAGCAGTTCTTC.

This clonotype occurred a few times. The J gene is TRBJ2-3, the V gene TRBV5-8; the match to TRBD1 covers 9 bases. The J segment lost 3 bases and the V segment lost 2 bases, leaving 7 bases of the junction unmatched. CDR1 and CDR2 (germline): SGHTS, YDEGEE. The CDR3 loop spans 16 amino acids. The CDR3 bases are TGTGCCAGCAGCTTTCAACCGGGACAGGGAACAGATACGCAGTATTTT. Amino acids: CASSFQPGQGTDTQYF.

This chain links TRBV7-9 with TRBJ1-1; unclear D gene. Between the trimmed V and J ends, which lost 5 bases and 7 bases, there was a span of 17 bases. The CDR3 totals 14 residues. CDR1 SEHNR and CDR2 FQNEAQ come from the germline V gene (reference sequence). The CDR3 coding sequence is TGTGCCAGCAGCGCCCGGGAGAGTGCCCTTGAAGCTTTCTTT. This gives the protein CASSARESALEAFF.

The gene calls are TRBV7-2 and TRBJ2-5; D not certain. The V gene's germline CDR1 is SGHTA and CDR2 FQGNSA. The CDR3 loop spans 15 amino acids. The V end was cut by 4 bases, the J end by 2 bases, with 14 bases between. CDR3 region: CASSSVRINQETQYF. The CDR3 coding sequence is TGTGCCAGCAGCTCCGTTAGAATAAATCAAGAGACCCAGTACTTC.

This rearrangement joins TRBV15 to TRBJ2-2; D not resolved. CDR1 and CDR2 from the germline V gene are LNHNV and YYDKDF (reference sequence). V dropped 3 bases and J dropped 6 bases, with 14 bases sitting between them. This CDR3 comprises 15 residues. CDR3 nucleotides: TGTGCCACCAGCAGCCCCCGGCTTCCGGCCGGGGAGCTGTTTTTT. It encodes CATSSPRLPAGELFF.

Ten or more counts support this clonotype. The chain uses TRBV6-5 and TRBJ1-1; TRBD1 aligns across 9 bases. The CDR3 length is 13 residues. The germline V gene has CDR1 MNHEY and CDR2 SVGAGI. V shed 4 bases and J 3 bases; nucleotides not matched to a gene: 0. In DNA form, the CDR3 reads TGTGCCAGCAGTTGGACAGGGGACACTGAAGCTTTCTTT. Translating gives CASSWTGDTEAFF.

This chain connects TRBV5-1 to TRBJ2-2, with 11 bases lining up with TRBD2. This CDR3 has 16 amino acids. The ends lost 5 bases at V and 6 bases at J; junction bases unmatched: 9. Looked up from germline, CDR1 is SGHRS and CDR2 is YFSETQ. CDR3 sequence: CASSSGTSGAPGELFF. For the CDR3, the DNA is TGCGCCAGCAGTAGTGGGACTAGCGGCGCGCCCGGGGAGCTGTTTTTT.

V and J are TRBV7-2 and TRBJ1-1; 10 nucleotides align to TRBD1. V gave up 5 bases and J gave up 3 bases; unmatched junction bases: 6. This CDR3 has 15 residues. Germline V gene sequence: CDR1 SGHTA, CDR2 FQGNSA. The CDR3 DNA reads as TGTGCCAGCAGCACATCCGGGACAGGGGACACTGAAGCTTTCTTT. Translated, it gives CASSTSGTGDTEAFF.

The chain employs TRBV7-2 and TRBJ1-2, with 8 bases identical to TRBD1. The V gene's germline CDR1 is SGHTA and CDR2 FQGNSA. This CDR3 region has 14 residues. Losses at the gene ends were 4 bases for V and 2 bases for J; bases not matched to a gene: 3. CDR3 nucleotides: TGTGCCAGCAGCTCGGGACAGGTCAACTATGGCTACACCTTC. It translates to CASSSGQVNYGYTF.

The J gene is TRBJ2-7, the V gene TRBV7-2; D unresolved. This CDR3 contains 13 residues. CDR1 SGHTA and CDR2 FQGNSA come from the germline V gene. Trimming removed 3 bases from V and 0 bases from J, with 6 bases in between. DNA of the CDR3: TGTGCCAGCAGCTTCGGTCGCTCCTACGAGCAGTACTTC. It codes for CASSFGRSYEQYF.

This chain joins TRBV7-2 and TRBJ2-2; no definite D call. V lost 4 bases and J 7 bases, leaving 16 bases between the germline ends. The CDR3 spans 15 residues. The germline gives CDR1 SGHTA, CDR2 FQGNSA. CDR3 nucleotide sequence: TGTGCCAGCAGCTCTAGAGTCGGTCTTCACGGGGAGCTGTTTTTT. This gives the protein CASSSRVGLHGELFF. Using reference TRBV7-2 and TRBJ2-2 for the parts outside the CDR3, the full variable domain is GAGVSQSPSNKVTEKGKDVELRCDPISGHTALYWYRQSLGQGLEFLIYFQGNSAPDKSGLPSDRFSAERTGGSVSTLTIQRTQQEDSAVYLCASSSRVGLHGELFFGEGSRLTVL.

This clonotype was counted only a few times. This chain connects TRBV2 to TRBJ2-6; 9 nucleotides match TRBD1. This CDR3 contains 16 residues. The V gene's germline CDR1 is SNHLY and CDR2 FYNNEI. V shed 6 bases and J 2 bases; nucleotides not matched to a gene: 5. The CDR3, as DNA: TGTGCCAGCAGCCAATGGACAGGGGCTGGGGCCAACGTCCTGACTTTC. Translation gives CASSQWTGAGANVLTF.